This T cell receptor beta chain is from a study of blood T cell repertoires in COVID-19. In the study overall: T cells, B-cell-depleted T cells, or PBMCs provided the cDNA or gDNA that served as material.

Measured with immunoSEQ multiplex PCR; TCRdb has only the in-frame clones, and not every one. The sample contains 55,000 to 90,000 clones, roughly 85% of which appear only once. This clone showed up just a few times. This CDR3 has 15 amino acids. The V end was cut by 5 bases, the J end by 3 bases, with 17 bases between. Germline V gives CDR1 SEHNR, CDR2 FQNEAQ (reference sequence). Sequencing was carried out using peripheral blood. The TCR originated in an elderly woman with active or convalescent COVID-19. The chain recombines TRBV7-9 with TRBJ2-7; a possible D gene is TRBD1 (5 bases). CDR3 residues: CASSERAQGSYEQYF. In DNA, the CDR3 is TGTGCCAGCAGCGAACGGGCCCAGGGTAGCTACGAGCAGTACTTC. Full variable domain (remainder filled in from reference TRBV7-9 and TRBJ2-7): DTGVSQNPRHKITKRGQNVTFRCDPISEHNRLYWYRQTLGQGPEFLTYFQNEAQLEKSRLLSDRFSAERPKGSFSTLEIQRTEQGDSAMYLCASSERAQGSYEQYFGPGTRLTVT.